This paragraph reports one T cell receptor (beta chain). The CDR3 covers 15 residues. Per the germline V gene, CDR1 is LGHDT and CDR2 is YNNKEL (reference sequence). J was trimmed by 4 bases and V by 4 bases; bases with no gene match: 2. The data were taken from a study of blood T cell repertoires in COVID-19. Across the whole study: From T cells, B-cell-depleted T cells, or PBMCs came the material, which was cDNA or gDNA.

The repertoire was sequenced with immunoSEQ multiplex PCR; TCRdb's copy has only in-frame clones and lacks some. The sample records more than 250,000 clones, around 92% being singletons. This receptor was taken from a man younger than 35 who had recovered from COVID-19. The chain carries TRBV3-1 (or the pseudogene TRBV3-2) and TRBJ2-5; 14 bases map to TRBD2. The sequenced sample consisted of peripheral blood. The chain's CDR3 is CASSPTSGGAETQYF. In DNA form, the CDR3 reads TGTGCCAGCAGCCCGACTAGCGGGGGGGCAGAGACCCAGTACTTC.